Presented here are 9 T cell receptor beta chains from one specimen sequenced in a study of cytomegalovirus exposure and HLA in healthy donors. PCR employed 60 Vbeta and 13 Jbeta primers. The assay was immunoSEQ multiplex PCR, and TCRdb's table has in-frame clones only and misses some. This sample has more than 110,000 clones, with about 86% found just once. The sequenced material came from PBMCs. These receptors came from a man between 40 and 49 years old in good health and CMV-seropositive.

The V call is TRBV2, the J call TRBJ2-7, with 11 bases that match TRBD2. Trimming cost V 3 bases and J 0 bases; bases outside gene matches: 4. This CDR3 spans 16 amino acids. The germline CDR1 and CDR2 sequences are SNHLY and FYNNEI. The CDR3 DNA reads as TGTGCCAGCAGTGAGGGACTAGCGGTTTCCTCCTACGAGCAGTACTTC. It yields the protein CASSEGLAVSSYEQYF.

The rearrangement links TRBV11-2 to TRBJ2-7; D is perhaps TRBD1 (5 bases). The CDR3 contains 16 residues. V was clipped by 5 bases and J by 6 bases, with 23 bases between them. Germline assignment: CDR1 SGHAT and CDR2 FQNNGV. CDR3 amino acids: CASSGGPGPVPGEQYF. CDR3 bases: TGTGCCAGCAGCGGCGGTCCAGGGCCGGTCCCGGGCGAGCAGTACTTC.

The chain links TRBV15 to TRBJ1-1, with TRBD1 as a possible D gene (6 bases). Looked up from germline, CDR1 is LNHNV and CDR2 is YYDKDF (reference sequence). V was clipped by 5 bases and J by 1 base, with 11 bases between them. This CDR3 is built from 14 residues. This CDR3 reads CATSPYRENTEAFF. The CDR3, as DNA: TGTGCCACCAGCCCGTACAGGGAGAACACTGAAGCTTTCTTT.

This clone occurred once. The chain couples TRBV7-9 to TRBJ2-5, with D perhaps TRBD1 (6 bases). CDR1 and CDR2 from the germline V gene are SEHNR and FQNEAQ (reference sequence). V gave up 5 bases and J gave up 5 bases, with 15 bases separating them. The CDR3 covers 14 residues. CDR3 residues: CASSITGSRETQYF. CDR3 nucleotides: TGTGCCAGCAGCATCACAGGGTCGCGGGAGACCCAGTACTTC.

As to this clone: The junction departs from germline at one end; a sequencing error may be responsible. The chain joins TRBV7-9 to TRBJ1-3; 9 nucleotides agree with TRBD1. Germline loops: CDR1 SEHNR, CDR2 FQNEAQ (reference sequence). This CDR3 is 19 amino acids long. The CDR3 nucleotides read TGTTCCAGCAGCTTTCCCCTGTTGGGACAGGGTGTTACTGGAAACACCATATATTTT. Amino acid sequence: CSSSFPLLGQGVTGNTIYF.

The CDR3: CSVHDRGANTGELFF. Here the CDR3 DNA reads TGCAGCGTTCACGACAGGGGTGCGAACACCGGGGAGCTGTTTTTT. The chain couples TRBV29-1 to TRBJ2-2, with 8 bases lining up with TRBD1. Germline V gene sequence: CDR1 SQVTM, CDR2 ANQGSEA. The V and J ends lost 5 bases and 0 bases, in that order; junction bases with no gene match: 5. This CDR3 comprises 15 residues.

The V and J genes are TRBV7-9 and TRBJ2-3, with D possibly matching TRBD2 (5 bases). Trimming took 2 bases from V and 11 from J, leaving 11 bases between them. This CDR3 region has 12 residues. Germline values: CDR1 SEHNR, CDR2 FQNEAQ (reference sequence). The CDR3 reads CASSLQRIEQYF. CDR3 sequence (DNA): TGTGCCAGCAGCTTACAGCGGATCGAGCAGTATTTT. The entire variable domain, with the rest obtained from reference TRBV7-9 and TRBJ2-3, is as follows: DTGVSQNPRHKITKRGQNVTFRCDPISEHNRLYWYRQTLGQGPEFLTYFQNEAQLEKSRLLSDRFSAERPKGSFSTLEIQRTEQGDSAMYLCASSLQRIEQYFGPGTRLTVL.

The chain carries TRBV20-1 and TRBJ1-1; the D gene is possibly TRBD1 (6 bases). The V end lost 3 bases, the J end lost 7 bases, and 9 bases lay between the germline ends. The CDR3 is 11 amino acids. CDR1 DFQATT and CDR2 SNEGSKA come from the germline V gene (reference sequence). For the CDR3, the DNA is TGCAGTGCTAGGACGGGACATGAAGCTTTCTTT. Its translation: CSARTGHEAFF.

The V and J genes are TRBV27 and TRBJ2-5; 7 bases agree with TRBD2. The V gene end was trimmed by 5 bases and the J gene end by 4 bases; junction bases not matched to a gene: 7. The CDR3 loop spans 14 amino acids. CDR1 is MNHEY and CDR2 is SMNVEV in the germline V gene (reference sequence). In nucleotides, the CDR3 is TGTGCCAGCAGTCACGGGGGGACGATAGAGACCCAGTACTTC. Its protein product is CASSHGGTIETQYF.